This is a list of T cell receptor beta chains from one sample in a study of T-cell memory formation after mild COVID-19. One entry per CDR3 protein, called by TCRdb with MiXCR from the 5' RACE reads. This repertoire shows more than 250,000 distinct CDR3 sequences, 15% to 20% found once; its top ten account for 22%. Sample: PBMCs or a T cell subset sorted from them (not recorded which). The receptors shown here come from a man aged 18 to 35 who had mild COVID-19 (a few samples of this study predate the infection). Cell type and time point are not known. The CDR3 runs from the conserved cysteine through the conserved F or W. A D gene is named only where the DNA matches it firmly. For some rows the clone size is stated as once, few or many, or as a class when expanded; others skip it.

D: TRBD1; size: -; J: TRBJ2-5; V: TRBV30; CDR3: CAWSVGQGETQYF; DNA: TGTGCCTGGAGCGTGGGACAGGGAGAGACCCAGTACTTC
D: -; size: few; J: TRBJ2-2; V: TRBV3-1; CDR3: CASSQAPLVMNGELFF; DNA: TGTGCCAGCAGCCAAGCCCCTCTAGTTATGAACGGGGAGCTGTTTTTT
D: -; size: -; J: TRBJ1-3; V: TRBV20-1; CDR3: CSARPFGNTIYF; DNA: TGCAGTGCTAGGCCTTTTGGAAACACCATATATTTT
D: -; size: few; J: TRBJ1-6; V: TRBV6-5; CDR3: CASSYSVPGGVGTPLHF; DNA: TGTGCCAGCAGTTACTCCGTGCCGGGGGGGGTTGGTACGCCCCTCCACTTT
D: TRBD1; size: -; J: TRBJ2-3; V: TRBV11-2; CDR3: CASSRGQGESPPDTQYF; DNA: TGTGCCAGCAGTAGAGGACAGGGGGAGAGCCCCCCAGATACGCAGTATTTT
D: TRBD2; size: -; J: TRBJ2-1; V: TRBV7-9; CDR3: CASSSLTSGVYNEQFF; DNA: TGTGCCAGCAGCTCTCTGACTAGCGGGGTCTACAATGAGCAGTTCTTC
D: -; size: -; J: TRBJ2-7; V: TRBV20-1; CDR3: CSARELNTYEQYF; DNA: TGCAGTGCTAGAGAACTCAACACCTACGAGCAGTACTTC
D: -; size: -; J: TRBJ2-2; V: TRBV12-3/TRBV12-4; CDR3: CASRITGTTGELFF; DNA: TGTGCCAGCAGGATAACAGGGACCACCGGGGAGCTGTTTTTT
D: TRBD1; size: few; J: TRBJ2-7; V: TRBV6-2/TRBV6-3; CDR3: CASSRPGQTYEQYF; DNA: TGTGCCAGCAGTCGCCCGGGACAGACCTACGAGCAGTACTTC
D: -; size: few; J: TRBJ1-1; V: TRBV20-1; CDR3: CSARRRPILEAFF; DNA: TGCAGTGCTAGAAGGCGTCCGATTCTTGAAGCTTTCTTT
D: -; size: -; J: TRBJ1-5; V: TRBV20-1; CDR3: CSARDFRIHQPQHF; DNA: TGCAGTGCTAGAGATTTCAGGATCCATCAGCCCCAGCATTTT
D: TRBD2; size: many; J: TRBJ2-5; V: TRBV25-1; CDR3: CASSETSGVRETQYF; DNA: TGTGCCAGCAGTGAGACTAGCGGGGTTCGAGAGACCCAGTACTTC
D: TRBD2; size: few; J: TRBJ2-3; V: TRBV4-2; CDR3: CASSPGQSGGDTQYF; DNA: TGTGCCAGCAGCCCAGGACAAAGCGGGGGAGATACGCAGTATTTT
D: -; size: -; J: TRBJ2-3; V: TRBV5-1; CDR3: CASSLRKKGPDTQYF; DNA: TGCGCCAGCAGCTTGAGGAAGAAGGGCCCAGATACGCAGTATTTT
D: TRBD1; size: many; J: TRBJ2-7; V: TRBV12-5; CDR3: CASRDRRSYEQYF; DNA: TGTGCTAGTCGGGACAGGCGGTCCTACGAGCAGTACTTC
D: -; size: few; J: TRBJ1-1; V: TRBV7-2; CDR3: CASSLEWGRNTEAFF; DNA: TGTGCCAGCAGCTTAGAATGGGGGAGGAATACTGAAGCTTTCTTT
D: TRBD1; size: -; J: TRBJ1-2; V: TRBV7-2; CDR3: CASSPTTGVYYGYTF; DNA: TGTGCCAGCAGCCCTACGACAGGGGTCTACTATGGCTACACCTTC
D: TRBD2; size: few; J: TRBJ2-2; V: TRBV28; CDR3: CASSFSPGLANTGELFF; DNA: TGTGCCAGCAGTTTCTCTCCGGGACTAGCTAACACCGGGGAGCTGTTTTTT